This T cell receptor beta chain stems from a study of T-cell reconstitution after alpha-beta-depleted transplantation in children. It was with unique molecular identifiers that the TCRbeta library was prepared. TCRdb independently ran MiXCR on the PCR reads; one entry per CDR3 protein. The sample records approximately 200,000 distinct CDR3 sequences, approximately 14% being singletons. The V gene lost 8 bases and the J gene lost 3 bases, with 13 bases spanning the gap. Per the germline V gene, CDR1 is GTSNPN and CDR2 is SVGIG (reference sequence). This CDR3 region has 12 residues. This clonotype came up many times.

This TCR derives from a human donor who donated a stem cell graft to a child with acute lymphoblastic leukemia. The chain links TRBV30 to TRBJ1-2; D not resolved. The sequencing used PBMCs from the stem cell graft donor, collected from the stem cell graft. The DNA of the CDR3 is TGTGCCCCGTTACGGCAGCACTATGGCTACACCTTC. Translating it yields CAPLRQHYGYTF.